This entry is about one T cell receptor (beta chain). Its target is unknown. The data belong to a study of post-analysis software for immune sequencing data. Looking at the study overall: The disease courses covered relapsing-remitting, secondary progressive and progressive-relapsing multiple sclerosis. General observations from the study: Significantly decreased normalized Chao1 diversity was recorded for multiple sclerosis patients relative to controls. Samples sharing a preparation batch grouped tightly together when assessed by F measure.

Incorporated into the TCR beta cDNA libraries were unique molecular identifiers, which served to reduce PCR and sequencing biases. Once 1 to 10 million T cells were used, some 500,000 cDNA molecules resulted. TCRdb processed the PCR reads anew with MiXCR; each CDR3 protein has one entry. The sample has hundreds of thousands of distinct CDR3 sequences, about 32% seen once. Sequenced: blood. The sequence was obtained from a girl aged 5-17 years with multiple sclerosis.

Here the CDR3 reads CASSFWRGGDTQYF. The CDR3 DNA sequence: TGTGCCAGCAGTTTTTGGCGGGGCGGAGATACGCAGTATTTT. The chain joins TRBV12-3 or TRBV12-4 to TRBJ2-3, with a weak D call TRBD2 (6 bases). This CDR3 region has 14 residues. With 3 bases removed from V and 5 bases from J, the gap between germline ends came to 12 bases.